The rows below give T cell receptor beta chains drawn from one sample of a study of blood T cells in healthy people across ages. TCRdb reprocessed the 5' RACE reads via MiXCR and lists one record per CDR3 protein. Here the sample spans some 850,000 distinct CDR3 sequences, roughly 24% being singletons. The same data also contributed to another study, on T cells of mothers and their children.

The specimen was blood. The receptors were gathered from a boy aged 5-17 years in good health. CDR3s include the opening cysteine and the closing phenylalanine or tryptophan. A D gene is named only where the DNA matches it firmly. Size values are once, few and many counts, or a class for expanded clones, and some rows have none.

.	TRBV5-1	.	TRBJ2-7	CASSFGRASYEQYF	TGCGCCAGCAGCTTTGGGAGAGCATCCTACGAGCAGTACTTC
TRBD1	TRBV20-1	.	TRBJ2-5	CSASGTAGETQCF	TGCAGTGCTAGCGGGACAGCTGGAGAGACCCAGTGCTTC
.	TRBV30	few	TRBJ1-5	CAWSALGRNQPQHF	TGTGCCTGGAGTGCGCTGGGTCGCAATCAGCCCCAGCATTTT
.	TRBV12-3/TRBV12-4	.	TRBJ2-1	CASSWGANEQFF	TGTGCCAGTAGTTGGGGGGCGAATGAGCAGTTCTTC
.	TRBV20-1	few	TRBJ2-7	CSASRDYEQYF	TGCAGTGCTAGTCGTGACTACGAGCAGTACTTC
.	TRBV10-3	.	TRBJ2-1	CAIRPAWEYNEQFF	TGTGCCATCAGACCCGCATGGGAATACAATGAGCAGTTCTTC
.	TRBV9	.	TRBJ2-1	CASSKTGGAPSYNEQFF	TGTGCCAGCAGTAAAACTGGGGGGGCCCCCTCCTACAATGAGCAGTTCTTC
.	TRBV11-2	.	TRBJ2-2	CASSLQGTTGELFF	TGTGCCAGCAGTTTACAGGGTACCACCGGGGAGCTGTTTTTT
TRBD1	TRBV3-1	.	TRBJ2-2	CASRDRQGAGNTGELFF	TGTGCCAGCAGAGACAGACAGGGGGCCGGGAACACCGGGGAGCTGTTTTTT
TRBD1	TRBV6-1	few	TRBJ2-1	CASSKAPRGQGLGEQFF	TGTGCCAGCAGTAAAGCCCCCAGGGGGCAGGGCCTGGGTGAGCAGTTCTTC
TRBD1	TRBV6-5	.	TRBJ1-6	CATHRGRESPLHF	TGTGCCACCCACAGGGGGAGAGAGTCACCCCTCCACTTT
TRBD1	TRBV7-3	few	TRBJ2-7	CASSPRDRPAYEQYF	TGTGCCAGCAGCCCACGGGACAGACCAGCCTACGAGCAGTACTTC
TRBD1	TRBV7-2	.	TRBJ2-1	CASRADRGPYNEQFF	TGTGCCAGCAGGGCGGACAGGGGACCCTACAATGAGCAGTTCTTC
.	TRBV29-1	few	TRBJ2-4	CSVSGALAKNIQYF	TGCAGCGTTAGCGGAGCACTAGCCAAAAACATTCAGTACTTC
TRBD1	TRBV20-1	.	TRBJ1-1	CSASGTIRTGENTEAFF	TGCAGTGCTAGTGGTACGATCCGGACAGGGGAGAACACTGAAGCTTTCTTT
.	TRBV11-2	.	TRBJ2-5	CASSRVPGDQETQYF	TGTGCCAGCAGCCGTGTACCAGGGGACCAAGAGACCCAGTACTTC
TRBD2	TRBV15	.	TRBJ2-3	CATSRDLKRGRADTQYF	TGTGCCACCAGCAGAGATCTAAAGCGGGGGAGGGCAGATACGCAGTATTTT
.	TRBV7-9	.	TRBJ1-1	CASSLAKTEAFF	TGTGCCAGCAGCTTAGCTAAGACAGAAGCTTTCTTT
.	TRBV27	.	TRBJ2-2	CASSFWAGELFF	TGTGCCAGCAGTTTTTGGGCCGGGGAGCTGTTTTTT
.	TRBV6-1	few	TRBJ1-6	CASSPGDPSSYNSPLHF	TGTGCCAGCAGCCCAGGGGACCCGAGCTCCTATAATTCACCCCTCCACTTT
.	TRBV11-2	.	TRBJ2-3	CASSFLRDTQYF	TGTGCCAGCAGCTTTCTGAGGGATACGCAGTATTTT
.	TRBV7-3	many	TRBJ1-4	CASSLYPGEKLFF	TGTGCCAGCAGCTTATACCCGGGCGAAAAACTGTTTTTT
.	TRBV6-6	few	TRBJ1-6	CASSPWTAISSPLHF	TGTGCCAGCAGCCCCTGGACAGCCATCAGTTCACCCCTCCACTTT
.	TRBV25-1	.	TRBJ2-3	CASSPWTAQKGDTQYF	TGTGCCAGCAGTCCTTGGACAGCCCAGAAGGGAGATACGCAGTATTTT
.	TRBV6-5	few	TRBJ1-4	CASSYSRGGEKLFF	TGTGCCAGCAGTTACTCCCGGGGAGGGGAAAAACTGTTTTTT
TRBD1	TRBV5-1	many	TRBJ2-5	CASSLAAGGQETQYF	TGCGCCAGCAGCTTGGCGGCAGGGGGCCAAGAGACCCAGTACTTC
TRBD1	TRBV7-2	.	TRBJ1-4	CASSLRQGAREKLFF	TGTGCCAGCAGCTTACGACAGGGGGCAAGGGAAAAACTGTTTTTT
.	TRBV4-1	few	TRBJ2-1	CASSHGTLSYNEQFF	TGCGCCAGCAGCCATGGGACTCTTTCCTACAATGAGCAGTTCTTC
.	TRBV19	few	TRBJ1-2	CASSKPLDGYTF	TGTGCCAGTAGTAAGCCCTTAGATGGCTACACCTTC
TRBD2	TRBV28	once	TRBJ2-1	CASSRESGVGEQFF	TGTGCCAGCAGTCGTGAGAGCGGGGTAGGCGAGCAGTTCTTC
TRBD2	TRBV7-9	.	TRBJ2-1	CASSSQAGTSNQFF	TGTGCCAGCAGCTCCCAGGCAGGGACTAGCAATCAGTTCTTC
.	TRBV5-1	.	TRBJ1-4	CASSVGTAEKLFF	TGCGCCAGCAGCGTTGGGACCGCTGAAAAACTGTTTTTT
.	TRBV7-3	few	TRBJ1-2	CASSLNPGYGYTF	TGTGCCAGCAGCTTAAACCCGGGCTATGGCTACACCTTC
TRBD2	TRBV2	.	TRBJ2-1	CASRDWASGVYNEQFF	TGTGCCAGCAGGGACTGGGCTAGCGGGGTCTACAATGAGCAGTTCTTC
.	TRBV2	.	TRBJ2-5	CASNGGSTSFPETQYF	TGTGCCAGCAACGGCGGCAGTACTAGCTTCCCGGAGACCCAGTACTTC
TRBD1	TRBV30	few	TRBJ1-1	CAWNRQGWTEAFF	TGTGCCTGGAACCGACAGGGGTGGACTGAAGCTTTCTTT
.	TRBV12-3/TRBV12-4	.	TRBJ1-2	CASSQGIESGRNYGYTF	TGTGCCAGCAGCCAGGGGATTGAGTCAGGTAGAAACTATGGCTACACCTTC
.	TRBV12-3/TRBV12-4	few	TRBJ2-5	CASRGDGQETQYF	TGTGCCAGCAGAGGGGACGGGCAAGAGACCCAGTACTTC
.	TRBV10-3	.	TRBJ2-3	CAISEGGTTDTQYF	TGTGCCATCAGTGAAGGCGGGACCACAGATACGCAGTATTTT
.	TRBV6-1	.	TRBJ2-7	CASSGTGGTLYEQYF	TGTGCCAGCAGCGGCACAGGCGGGACACTCTACGAGCAGTACTTC
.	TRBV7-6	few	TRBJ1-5	CASSLQDNQPQHF	TGTGCCAGCTCACTCCAGGACAATCAGCCCCAGCATTTT
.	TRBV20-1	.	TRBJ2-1	CSAYPTGRAETQCF	TGCAGTGCTTACCCTACAGGGAGGGCGGAGACCCAGTGCTTC
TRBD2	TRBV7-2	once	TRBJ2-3	CASLLAGGSTDTQYF	TGTGCCAGCCTCCTAGCGGGGGGGTCCACAGATACGCAGTATTTT
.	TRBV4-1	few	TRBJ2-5	CASSQEPINQETQYF	TGCGCCAGCAGCCAAGAACCCATCAACCAAGAGACCCAGTACTTC